This T cell receptor beta chain came from a study of blood T cell repertoires in COVID-19 (TCRdb year 2020). With regard to the full study: Samples covering the acute and convalescent phases of COVID-19 were provided by collaborators in the United States, Italy and Spain. The prospective study material was composed of cDNA or gDNA derived from T cells, B-cell-depleted T cells, or PBMCs. Subjects who had been exposed to COVID-19, were actively infected with it, or had recovered from it provided the deeply sampled blood TCRbeta repertoires that made up the dataset. The repertoires were released in a freely available public database meant as a resource for research on the immune response to SARS-CoV-2. Samples were obtained from the ongoing ImmuneRACE study (first 160 participants) and from 1,000 to 1,500 subjects provided by 6 global collaborators. Nearly every sample came with metadata listing a de-identified subject ID, COVID-19 status, age in years and sex. Where HLA class I and class II types were available, the types were taken from metadata supplied by the sample provider, not from assay-based typing. The full study reports these points: The quantity of clinical and demographic metadata differed by source and by participant and was supplied without curation.

A word on this clone: Its antigen is currently not known. No clone much larger than this one lies a single base away; base qualities are absent.

The V and J ends are trimmed by 2 bases and 0 bases, leaving 5 bases between them. The germline V gene encodes CDR1 GTSNPN and CDR2 SVGIG (reference sequence). Taken from cysteine to phenylalanine, the CDR3 has 13 residues. The CDR3 DNA has 39 bases and is translated from base 1. At one collaborating source in Seattle, patients were enrolled during active infection and were followed longitudinally through the course of disease. Whole blood was collected in K2EDTA tubes by collaborating institutions according to the institutions' own protocols. Collaborator samples were shipped for TCRbeta analysis as frozen whole blood, isolated PBMCs, or DNA extracted from either sample type. TCRbeta CDR3 regions were amplified from genomic DNA by means of the immunoSEQ Assay, a bias-controlled multiplex PCR. Concerning the study's data processing: The number of nucleated cells in each sample was estimated by amplification of reference gene primers within the assay. To quantify the absolute abundance of each unique TCRbeta CDR3 rearrangement, sequence reads were collapsed and filtered. For each sample, productive Simpson clonality was calculated as the square root of Simpson's diversity index over productive rearrangements. This is the immuneACCESS table as TCRdb keeps it, with only in-frame sequences that have V and J called. A part of the clones is gone; compared with another copy, unresolved V genes explain less than half, and the rest is unexplained. V and J calls and clone size are those listed in that table; D and trimming were worked out from the DNA. The sample records approximately 500,000 clones, 89% of which are singletons. Jointly, the top ten make up 0.75% to 0.9% of the sample.

In this chain, TRBV30 is recombined with TRBJ1-3, with the D gene not clear enough to name. The receptor was isolated from a man aged 18 to 29 with COVID-19, enrolled during active disease. The sequencing input was peripheral blood. The nucleotide sequence is given as TGTGCCTGGAGTTTACTCTCTGGAAACACCATATATTTT. Its translation reads: CAWSLLSGNTIYF.